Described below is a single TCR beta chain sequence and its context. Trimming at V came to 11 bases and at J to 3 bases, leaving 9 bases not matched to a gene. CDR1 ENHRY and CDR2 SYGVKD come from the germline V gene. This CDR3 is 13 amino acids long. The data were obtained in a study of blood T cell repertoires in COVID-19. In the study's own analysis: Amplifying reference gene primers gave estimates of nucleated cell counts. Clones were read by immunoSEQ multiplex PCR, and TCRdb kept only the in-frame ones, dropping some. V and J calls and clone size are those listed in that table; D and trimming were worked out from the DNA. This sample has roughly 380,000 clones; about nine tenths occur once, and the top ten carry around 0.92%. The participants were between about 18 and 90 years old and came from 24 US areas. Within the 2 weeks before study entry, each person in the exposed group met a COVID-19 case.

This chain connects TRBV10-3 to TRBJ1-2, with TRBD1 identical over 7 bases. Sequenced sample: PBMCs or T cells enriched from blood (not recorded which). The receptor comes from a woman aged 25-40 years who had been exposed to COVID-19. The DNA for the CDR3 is TGTGCCTCAAAAGACAGGGCAGACTATGGCTACACCTTC. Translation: CASKDRADYGYTF.